These T cell receptor beta chains were read from a single sample in a study of OX40 agonist ivuxolimab in advanced cancers. This table comes from immunoSEQ multiplex PCR, and its TCRdb copy is limited to in-frame clones, with some not included. Among under 40,000 clones, about 70% were seen once, and the ten largest hold roughly 19%. The input for sequencing was CD4+ or CD8+ T cells sorted from blood, taken in a trial of the OX40 agonist ivuxolimab. The receptor source for this set is an adult with an advanced solid tumor such as melanoma, head and neck, liver or kidney cancer. Each CDR3 is given with its conserved first and last residue. D genes are given only for firm matches. A row's size may be missing; if present it is once, few, many or a size class.

clone_size: few; v_call: TRBV5-8; j_call: TRBJ1-2; d_call: -; cdr3_aa: CASSLVLLEGHGYTF; cdr3_nt: TGTGCCAGCAGCTTGGTTCTCCTAGAGGGCCATGGCTACACCTTC
clone_size: -; v_call: TRBV6-6; j_call: TRBJ1-3; d_call: -; cdr3_aa: CASNQRNTIYF; cdr3_nt: TGTGCCAGCAACCAGAGAAACACCATATATTTT
clone_size: -; v_call: TRBV6-1; j_call: TRBJ2-4; d_call: -; cdr3_aa: CASSDQTGGIQYF; cdr3_nt: TGTGCCAGCAGTGACCAAACCGGAGGCATTCAGTACTTC
clone_size: few; v_call: TRBV12-5; j_call: TRBJ2-6; d_call: -; cdr3_aa: CASGPYTGANVLTF; cdr3_nt: TGTGCTAGTGGTCCTTATACTGGGGCCAACGTCCTGACTTTC
clone_size: few; v_call: TRBV30; j_call: TRBJ2-7; d_call: TRBD1; cdr3_aa: CAWRLTGQGPEQYF; cdr3_nt: TGTGCCTGGAGACTTACGGGACAGGGTCCCGAGCAGTACTTC
clone_size: -; v_call: TRBV7-9; j_call: TRBJ1-5; d_call: -; cdr3_aa: CASSFLDQPQHF; cdr3_nt: TGTGCCAGCAGCTTTTTAGATCAGCCCCAGCATTTT
clone_size: -; v_call: TRBV5-4; j_call: TRBJ2-1; d_call: TRBD2; cdr3_aa: CASSSELAVYNEQFF; cdr3_nt: TGTGCCAGCAGCTCGGAACTAGCGGTCTACAATGAGCAGTTCTTC
clone_size: -; v_call: TRBV7-3; j_call: TRBJ1-6; d_call: TRBD1; cdr3_aa: CASSFSGTGVDSPLHF; cdr3_nt: TGTGCCAGCAGCTTTTCCGGGACAGGGGTGGATTCACCCCTCCACTTT
clone_size: -; v_call: TRBV30; j_call: TRBJ1-3; d_call: -; cdr3_aa: CAWSDQGNTIYF; cdr3_nt: TGTGCCTGGAGTGACCAGGGAAACACCATATATTTT
clone_size: -; v_call: TRBV5-8; j_call: TRBJ2-2; d_call: -; cdr3_aa: CASSLPGQNTGELFF; cdr3_nt: TGTGCCAGCAGTCTCCCGGGACAGAACACCGGGGAGCTGTTTTTT
clone_size: -; v_call: TRBV30; j_call: TRBJ1-1; d_call: -; cdr3_aa: CAWSRDGDEAFF; cdr3_nt: TGTGCCTGGAGTAGGGACGGTGATGAAGCTTTCTTT
clone_size: -; v_call: TRBV7-6; j_call: TRBJ1-3; d_call: TRBD1; cdr3_aa: CASSSGGTSGNTIYF; cdr3_nt: TGTGCCAGCAGCTCAGGGGGGACCTCTGGAAACACCATATATTTT
clone_size: -; v_call: TRBV11-2; j_call: TRBJ1-1; d_call: -; cdr3_aa: CASSLATGTEAFF; cdr3_nt: TGTGCCAGCAGCTTGGCCACAGGTACTGAAGCTTTCTTT
clone_size: -; v_call: TRBV12-5; j_call: TRBJ1-6; d_call: TRBD1; cdr3_aa: CASLGQGNSPLHF; cdr3_nt: TGTGCTAGTCTTGGACAGGGTAATTCACCCCTCCACTTT
clone_size: -; v_call: TRBV5-1; j_call: TRBJ1-2; d_call: -; cdr3_aa: CASSLGMGETNYGYTF; cdr3_nt: TGCGCCAGCAGCTTGGGCATGGGGGAAACTAACTATGGCTACACCTTC
clone_size: -; v_call: TRBV2; j_call: TRBJ1-2; d_call: -; cdr3_aa: CASSEAVELHGYTF; cdr3_nt: TGTGCCAGCAGTGAAGCGGTGGAGCTTCATGGCTACACCTTC
clone_size: -; v_call: TRBV11-2; j_call: TRBJ1-6; d_call: TRBD1; cdr3_aa: CASSSPDRHSPLHF; cdr3_nt: TGTGCCAGCAGTTCTCCGGACAGGCATTCACCCCTCCACTTT
clone_size: -; v_call: TRBV6-1; j_call: TRBJ2-2; d_call: TRBD1; cdr3_aa: CASRRQGMDTGELFF; cdr3_nt: TGTGCCAGCAGGAGACAGGGGATGGACACCGGGGAGCTGTTTTTT
clone_size: -; v_call: TRBV5-4; j_call: TRBJ2-1; d_call: TRBD2; cdr3_aa: CASSLGGGANYNEQFF; cdr3_nt: TGTGCCAGCAGCTTGGGCGGGGGGGCCAACTACAATGAGCAGTTCTTC
clone_size: few; v_call: TRBV5-6; j_call: TRBJ1-2; d_call: TRBD1; cdr3_aa: CASTTGEHYGYTF; cdr3_nt: TGTGCCAGCACGACAGGGGAGCACTATGGCTACACCTTC
clone_size: -; v_call: TRBV7-9; j_call: TRBJ2-5; d_call: TRBD1; cdr3_aa: CASSLDGTGTQYF; cdr3_nt: TGTGCCAGCAGCTTAGATGGGACAGGGACCCAGTACTTC
clone_size: -; v_call: TRBV25-1; j_call: TRBJ1-2; d_call: TRBD1; cdr3_aa: CASRDRGFAGYTF; cdr3_nt: TGTGCCAGTCGGGACAGGGGATTCGCTGGCTACACCTTC
clone_size: few; v_call: TRBV5-1; j_call: TRBJ1-5; d_call: -; cdr3_aa: CASSPDSSNQPQHF; cdr3_nt: TGCGCCAGCAGTCCGGACAGCTCGAATCAGCCCCAGCATTTT
clone_size: -; v_call: TRBV28; j_call: TRBJ2-5; d_call: TRBD1; cdr3_aa: CASSLTGGAETQYF; cdr3_nt: TGTGCCAGCAGTCTGACAGGGGGGGCAGAGACCCAGTACTTC
clone_size: -; v_call: TRBV7-9; j_call: TRBJ1-5; d_call: TRBD1; cdr3_aa: CASSQQGAPGQPQHF; cdr3_nt: TGTGCCAGCAGTCAACAGGGGGCGCCCGGTCAGCCCCAGCATTTT
clone_size: -; v_call: TRBV5-6; j_call: TRBJ2-3; d_call: TRBD2; cdr3_aa: CASSAGLAGRLFLGDTQYF; cdr3_nt: TGTGCCAGCAGCGCCGGACTAGCGGGGCGCTTATTCTTAGGTGATACGCAGTATTTT
clone_size: -; v_call: TRBV11-2; j_call: TRBJ2-1; d_call: -; cdr3_aa: CASSLVQGLYNEQFF; cdr3_nt: TGTGCCAGCAGCTTAGTTCAGGGTCTATACAATGAGCAGTTCTTC
clone_size: -; v_call: TRBV5-6; j_call: TRBJ2-4; d_call: -; cdr3_aa: CASSLRVQNIQYF; cdr3_nt: TGTGCCAGCAGCTTGAGGGTCCAAAACATTCAGTACTTC
clone_size: -; v_call: TRBV30; j_call: TRBJ2-3; d_call: TRBD2; cdr3_aa: CAWSTSGTDTQYF; cdr3_nt: TGTGCCTGGAGCACTAGCGGAACAGATACGCAGTATTTT
clone_size: -; v_call: TRBV4-1; j_call: TRBJ2-7; d_call: -; cdr3_aa: CASSAFRVGGVQYF; cdr3_nt: TGCGCCAGCAGCGCCTTTAGGGTAGGAGGGGTGCAGTACTTC
clone_size: -; v_call: TRBV28; j_call: TRBJ2-1; d_call: TRBD2; cdr3_aa: CASQERGHNEQFF; cdr3_nt: TGTGCCAGCCAAGAGCGGGGTCACAATGAGCAGTTCTTC
clone_size: -; v_call: TRBV19; j_call: TRBJ2-7; d_call: -; cdr3_aa: CASSIGEGYEQYF; cdr3_nt: TGTGCCAGTAGTATAGGAGAGGGCTACGAGCAGTACTTC
clone_size: -; v_call: TRBV30; j_call: TRBJ2-7; d_call: TRBD1; cdr3_aa: CAWSGTGGFEQYF; cdr3_nt: TGTGCCTGGTCCGGGACAGGGGGCTTCGAGCAGTACTTC
clone_size: -; v_call: TRBV5-1; j_call: TRBJ1-1; d_call: TRBD1; cdr3_aa: CASRLQGAGTEAFF; cdr3_nt: TGCGCCAGCAGACTACAGGGGGCTGGTACTGAAGCTTTCTTT
clone_size: -; v_call: TRBV5-1; j_call: TRBJ2-1; d_call: TRBD2; cdr3_aa: CASSLGLAGNNEQFF; cdr3_nt: TGCGCCAGCAGCTTAGGGCTAGCGGGTAACAATGAGCAGTTCTTC
clone_size: -; v_call: TRBV27; j_call: TRBJ1-2; d_call: TRBD1; cdr3_aa: CASSFTGTGFYGYTF; cdr3_nt: TGTGCCAGCAGTTTCACCGGGACAGGCTTTTATGGCTACACCTTC
clone_size: -; v_call: TRBV20-1; j_call: TRBJ1-2; d_call: -; cdr3_aa: CSARIQGSVTF; cdr3_nt: TGCAGTGCTAGAATACAAGGCTCGGTAACCTTC
clone_size: few; v_call: TRBV7-9; j_call: TRBJ2-7; d_call: -; cdr3_aa: CASSSAGSYEQYF; cdr3_nt: TGTGCCAGCAGCTCGGCGGGCTCCTACGAGCAGTACTTC
clone_size: -; v_call: TRBV18; j_call: TRBJ2-7; d_call: -; cdr3_aa: CASSAVENYEQYF; cdr3_nt: TGTGCCAGCTCAGCTGTGGAGAACTACGAGCAGTACTTC
clone_size: -; v_call: TRBV23-1; j_call: TRBJ1-3; d_call: -; cdr3_aa: CASSQSPGPSGNTIYF; cdr3_nt: TGCGCCAGCAGTCAATCGCCAGGTCCCTCTGGAAACACCATATATTTT
clone_size: -; v_call: TRBV4-1; j_call: TRBJ1-2; d_call: TRBD1; cdr3_aa: CASSRQGFGYTF; cdr3_nt: TGCGCCAGCAGCCGACAGGGTTTTGGCTACACCTTC
clone_size: once; v_call: TRBV5-1; j_call: TRBJ1-2; d_call: -; cdr3_aa: CASSRDTTYGYTF; cdr3_nt: TGCGCCAGCAGCCGGGACACAACTTATGGCTACACCTTC
clone_size: -; v_call: TRBV19; j_call: TRBJ1-2; d_call: -; cdr3_aa: CASSIDPRPRYGYTF; cdr3_nt: TGTGCCAGTAGTATAGATCCCCGGCCCCGCTATGGCTACACCTTC
clone_size: -; v_call: TRBV10-3; j_call: TRBJ2-1; d_call: TRBD2; cdr3_aa: CASIPSGGGRNNEQFF; cdr3_nt: TGTGCCAGCATTCCCAGCGGCGGGGGGCGTAACAATGAGCAGTTCTTC
clone_size: -; v_call: TRBV19; j_call: TRBJ1-5; d_call: -; cdr3_aa: CASSIRTGDTGQPQHF; cdr3_nt: TGTGCCAGTAGTATAAGAACAGGTGATACGGGTCAGCCCCAGCATTTT
clone_size: -; v_call: TRBV6-5; j_call: TRBJ2-1; d_call: -; cdr3_aa: CASSYSVGSVSNEQFF; cdr3_nt: TGTGCCAGCAGTTACTCGGTGGGTTCGGTGAGCAATGAGCAGTTCTTC
clone_size: -; v_call: TRBV12-5; j_call: TRBJ1-1; d_call: -; cdr3_aa: CASGLVLGARTEAFF; cdr3_nt: TGTGCTAGTGGTTTGGTACTCGGGGCAAGGACTGAAGCTTTCTTT
clone_size: -; v_call: TRBV10-3; j_call: TRBJ2-5; d_call: -; cdr3_aa: CAAGGSQETQYF; cdr3_nt: TGTGCCGCGGGTGGCTCTCAAGAGACCCAGTACTTC
clone_size: -; v_call: TRBV6-6; j_call: TRBJ1-5; d_call: TRBD1; cdr3_aa: CASRIFPGQGNQPQHF; cdr3_nt: TGTGCCAGCAGGATCTTTCCGGGACAGGGGAATCAGCCCCAGCATTTT
clone_size: -; v_call: TRBV4-1; j_call: TRBJ1-5; d_call: TRBD1; cdr3_aa: CASSHQDGTGNQPQHF; cdr3_nt: TGCGCCAGCAGCCACCAAGACGGGACAGGGAATCAGCCCCAGCATTTT
clone_size: few; v_call: TRBV6-6; j_call: TRBJ2-4; d_call: -; cdr3_aa: CASSRIEGKNIQYF; cdr3_nt: TGTGCCAGCAGCCGAATAGAAGGCAAAAACATTCAGTACTTC
clone_size: -; v_call: TRBV5-6; j_call: TRBJ2-4; d_call: -; cdr3_aa: CASSSGQLIQYF; cdr3_nt: TGTGCCAGCAGCTCCGGACAGTTAATTCAGTACTTC
clone_size: -; v_call: TRBV25-1; j_call: TRBJ1-4; d_call: TRBD1; cdr3_aa: CASSGTGGPVEKLFF; cdr3_nt: TGTGCCAGCAGTGGTACAGGGGGCCCGGTTGAAAAACTGTTTTTT
clone_size: -; v_call: TRBV5-1; j_call: TRBJ2-5; d_call: TRBD1; cdr3_aa: CASSVGQGGQETQYF; cdr3_nt: TGCGCCAGCAGCGTCGGACAGGGGGGCCAAGAGACCCAGTACTTC